The rows below give T cell receptor beta chains drawn from one sample of a study of T cell responses to AZD1222 COVID-19 vaccine. Assay: immunoSEQ multiplex PCR; the TCRdb copy retains only in-frame clones and omits some. The sample has about 150,000 clones, approximately 90% seen once. Specimen: peripheral blood, collected on day 0 of AZD1222 vaccination. Receptors originate from an adult in good health. CDR3s include the opening cysteine and the closing phenylalanine or tryptophan. The D gene is left open where the match is weak. Size is omitted from some rows. Given values are once, few, many or a class for expanded clones.

TRBV4-1,.,TRBD1,TRBJ2-7,CASSQVFYGTGIEQYF,TGCGCCAGCAGCCAAGTGTTCTACGGGACAGGGATCGAGCAGTACTTC
TRBV13,.,.,TRBJ1-2,CASSFRTTGYGYTF,TGTGCCAGCAGCTTTCGGACCACGGGCTATGGCTACACCTTC
TRBV6-2/TRBV6-3,.,TRBD2,TRBJ2-1,CASSPKPGLGTYNEQFF,TGTGCCAGCAGCCCGAAACCGGGACTAGGGACCTACAATGAGCAGTTCTTC
TRBV2,.,.,TRBJ1-2,CASSIYVVDGYTF,TGTGCCAGCAGTATTTATGTGGTAGATGGCTACACCTTC
TRBV18,.,.,TRBJ1-1,CASSPAGGSNTEAFF,TGTGCCAGCTCACCAGCCGGGGGGTCGAACACTGAAGCTTTCTTT
TRBV10-3,.,TRBD2,TRBJ2-3,CAIRDLGGASGSDTQYF,TGTGCCATCAGGGACCTAGGAGGGGCTAGCGGCTCAGATACGCAGTATTTT
TRBV12-3/TRBV12-4,.,.,TRBJ1-3,CASTQGSGNTIYF,TGTGCCAGCACCCAGGGTTCCGGAAACACCATATATTTT
TRBV4-2,.,TRBD2,TRBJ2-1,CASSHPTGTSGGASYNEQFF,TGTGCCAGCAGCCATCCTACCGGGACTAGCGGGGGGGCTTCCTACAATGAGCAGTTCTTC
TRBV3-1/TRBV3-2,.,.,TRBJ1-4,CASSQGGQSYEKLFF,TGTGCCAGCAGCCAAGGAGGGCAAAGTTATGAAAAACTGTTTTTT
TRBV2,.,.,TRBJ2-5,CASSATKSQETQYF,TGTGCCAGCAGTGCCACGAAATCTCAAGAGACCCAGTACTTC
TRBV12-3/TRBV12-4,.,.,TRBJ1-1,CATRVAVNEAFF,TGTGCCACCCGGGTGGCAGTAAATGAAGCTTTCTTT
TRBV6-4,few,.,TRBJ1-2,CASSSSPSRSYGYTF,TGTGCCAGCAGTTCTAGCCCGTCCAGGTCCTATGGCTACACCTTC
TRBV7-9,.,.,TRBJ1-1,CASSLVNTEAFF,TGTGCCAGCAGCTTAGTTAACACTGAAGCTTTCTTT
TRBV6-1,.,.,TRBJ1-6,CASSGFHDGVLSYNSPLHF,TGTGCCAGCAGTGGCTTTCACGACGGAGTTTTATCCTATAATTCACCCCTCCACTTT
TRBV18,.,.,TRBJ1-3,CASSPPMTTVGNTIYF,TGTGCCAGCTCACCACCGATGACGACAGTCGGAAACACCATATATTTT
TRBV11-2,.,.,TRBJ1-1,CASSSRGPVNTEAFF,TGTGCCAGCAGCTCCCGGGGACCCGTGAACACTGAAGCTTTCTTT
TRBV3-1/TRBV3-2,.,.,TRBJ2-3,CASSQEVFGSTDTQYF,TGTGCCAGCAGCCAAGAGGTGTTCGGGTCCACAGATACGCAGTATTTT
TRBV4-2,.,TRBD1,TRBJ1-3,CASSQEDRVVGNTIYF,TGTGCCAGCAGCCAGGAAGACAGGGTGGTTGGAAACACCATATATTTT
TRBV7-2,.,.,TRBJ1-1,CASSRPGPGTEAFF,TGTGCCAGCAGCCGGCCTGGGCCGGGGACTGAAGCTTTCTTT
TRBV14,.,.,TRBJ2-7,CASSQSPYEQYF,TGTGCCAGCAGCCAGTCGCCCTACGAGCAGTACTTC
TRBV10-3,.,.,TRBJ1-6,CAIGPGTLDDSPLHF,TGTGCCATCGGACCCGGGACACTCGATGATTCACCCCTCCACTTT
TRBV29-1,.,TRBD1,TRBJ2-7,CSVVVTGLGEQYF,TGCAGCGTTGTCGTGACAGGGCTAGGGGAGCAGTACTTC
TRBV5-1,.,TRBD1,TRBJ1-4,CASSLKPGQGNEKLFF,TGCGCCAGCAGCCTTAAACCGGGACAGGGGAATGAAAAACTGTTTTTT
TRBV18,.,TRBD1,TRBJ1-6,CASSPDRSNSPLHF,TGTGCCAGCTCACCGGACAGGAGTAATTCACCCCTCCACTTT
TRBV12-3/TRBV12-4,.,.,TRBJ2-7,CASRGGSYEQYF,TGTGCCTCAAGGGGAGGCTCCTACGAGCAGTACTTC
TRBV4-1,.,TRBD1,TRBJ1-1,CASSQGTGGGSTEAFF,TGCGCCAGCAGCCAAGGGACAGGGGGAGGGAGCACTGAAGCTTTCTTT
TRBV5-1,.,TRBD1,TRBJ2-7,CASSPVMWDREAEQYF,TGCGCCAGCAGCCCGGTGATGTGGGACAGGGAAGCCGAGCAGTACTTC
TRBV6-6,.,TRBD1,TRBJ1-2,CASSIQQGTVYGYTF,TGTGCCAGCAGCATTCAACAGGGGACCGTATATGGCTACACCTTC
TRBV28,.,.,TRBJ1-1,CASTSFPEAFF,TGTGCCAGCACGTCTTTCCCTGAAGCTTTCTTT
TRBV2,.,TRBD1,TRBJ1-5,CASSGQYSNQPQHF,TGTGCCAGTTCGGGACAGTATAGCAATCAGCCCCAGCATTTT
TRBV28,.,.,TRBJ2-1,CASSFVLGSHGHNEQFF,TGTGCCAGCAGTTTTGTCTTAGGGTCCCATGGGCACAATGAGCAGTTCTTC
TRBV4-2,.,.,TRBJ1-3,CASSRRVRDSGNTIYF,TGTGCCAGCAGTCGGCGGGTAAGGGACTCTGGAAACACCATATATTTT
TRBV19,.,TRBD1,TRBJ2-2,CASSRDSTGELFF,TGTGCCAGTAGTCGGGACAGCACCGGGGAGCTGTTTTTT
TRBV5-4,.,TRBD1,TRBJ1-2,CASSSGTAYGYTF,TGTGCCAGCAGCTCCGGGACAGCCTATGGCTACACCTTC
TRBV13,once,TRBD1,TRBJ1-4,CASSSKTGSEKLFF,TGTGCCAGCAGCTCCAAGACAGGGAGTGAAAAACTGTTTTTT
TRBV12-5,.,.,TRBJ1-1,CASGLRRAGPNTEAFF,TGTGCTAGTGGTTTGAGGAGGGCAGGGCCGAACACTGAAGCTTTCTTT
TRBV4-3,.,.,TRBJ1-2,CASSQEQDYGYTF,TGCGCCAGCAGCCAGGAACAGGACTATGGCTACACCTTC
TRBV24-1,.,.,TRBJ1-2,CAVIGLSNYGYTF,TGTGCCGTTATCGGACTCTCTAACTATGGCTACACCTTC
TRBV19,.,.,TRBJ1-2,CASSPVARAGYTF,TGTGCCAGTAGCCCCGTAGCCCGAGCCGGCTACACCTTC
TRBV19,.,TRBD1,TRBJ1-1,CASTPSGTGNTEAFF,TGTGCCAGTACTCCCTCCGGGACAGGGAACACTGAAGCTTTCTTT
TRBV3-1/TRBV3-2,.,TRBD2,TRBJ2-1,CASSPQAGAYNEQFF,TGTGCCAGCAGCCCCCAAGCGGGAGCCTACAATGAGCAGTTCTTC
TRBV5-4,.,TRBD1,TRBJ1-2,CASNRQGTGYTF,TGTGCCAGCAACCGACAGGGGACTGGCTACACCTTC
TRBV28,once,.,TRBJ1-2,CASILAGGLYGYTF,TGTGCCAGCATCCTAGCGGGGGGTCTCTATGGCTACACCTTC
TRBV19,.,TRBD1,TRBJ1-1,CASSIVGGQVNTEAFF,TGTGCCAGTAGTATAGTGGGGGGACAGGTGAACACTGAAGCTTTCTTT
TRBV5-4,.,.,TRBJ1-2,CASSDRGARYGYTF,TGTGCCAGCAGCGACCGGGGGGCAAGATATGGCTACACCTTC
TRBV11-2,.,.,TRBJ1-1,CASSFILGTEAFF,TGTGCCAGCAGCTTCATTTTGGGCACTGAAGCTTTCTTT
TRBV5-1,.,TRBD1,TRBJ1-4,CASSFTVGGNEKLFF,TGCGCCAGCAGCTTCACGGTAGGGGGCAATGAAAAACTGTTTTTT
TRBV7-9,.,TRBD1,TRBJ2-2,CASTLPGTGAGELFF,TGTGCCAGCACTTTACCCGGGACAGGGGCCGGGGAGCTGTTTTTT
TRBV4-2,.,TRBD1,TRBJ1-1,CASSQAGQGAANTEAFF,TGTGCCAGCAGCCAAGCGGGACAGGGGGCAGCGAACACTGAAGCTTTCTTT
TRBV24-1,.,.,TRBJ1-5,CATSVSSNQPQHF,TGTGCCACCAGTGTTTCTAGCAATCAGCCCCAGCATTTT
TRBV3-1/TRBV3-2,.,TRBD1,TRBJ1-3,CASSPTGLVGNTIYF,TGTGCCAGCAGCCCGACAGGGTTGGTTGGAAACACCATATATTTT
TRBV18,.,.,TRBJ2-7,CASGSIPGGHEQYF,TGTGCCAGTGGGTCTATTCCCGGGGGCCACGAGCAGTACTTC
TRBV4-1,.,.,TRBJ1-1,CASSQDQGTEAFF,TGCGCCAGCAGCCAAGATCAGGGCACTGAAGCTTTCTTT
TRBV2,once,.,TRBJ1-1,CASHRVTEAFF,TGTGCCAGCCACAGGGTAACTGAAGCTTTCTTT
TRBV11-2,few,.,TRBJ1-2,CASTSSPGLGGYTF,TGTGCCAGCACTTCTTCACCGGGGCTGGGTGGCTACACCTTC
TRBV5-1,.,TRBD1,TRBJ1-6,CASSLGLQGAHSPLHF,TGCGCCAGCAGCTTGGGTTTACAGGGGGCGCATTCACCCCTCCACTTT
TRBV20-1,.,.,TRBJ2-1,CSAYRNEQFF,TGCAGTGCATACCGCAATGAGCAGTTCTTC
TRBV13,.,TRBD1,TRBJ1-6,CASSSLLDRGSYNSPLHF,TGTGCCAGCAGCTCATTACTGGACAGGGGATCCTATAATTCACCCCTCCACTTT
TRBV19,.,TRBD1,TRBJ2-3,CASSSGTGPTDTQYF,TGTGCCAGTAGCTCCGGGACAGGGCCCACAGATACGCAGTATTTT